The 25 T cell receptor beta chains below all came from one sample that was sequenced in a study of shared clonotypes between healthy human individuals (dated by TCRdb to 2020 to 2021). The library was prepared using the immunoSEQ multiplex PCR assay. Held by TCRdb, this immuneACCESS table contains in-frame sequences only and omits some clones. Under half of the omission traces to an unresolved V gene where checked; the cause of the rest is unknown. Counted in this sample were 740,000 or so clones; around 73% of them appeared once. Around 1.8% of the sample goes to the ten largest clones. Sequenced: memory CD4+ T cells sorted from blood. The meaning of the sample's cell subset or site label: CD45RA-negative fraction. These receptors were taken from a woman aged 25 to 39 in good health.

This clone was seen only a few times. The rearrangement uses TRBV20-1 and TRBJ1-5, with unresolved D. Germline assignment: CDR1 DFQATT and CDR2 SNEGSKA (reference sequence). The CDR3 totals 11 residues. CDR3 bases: TGCAGGGCGCGATGCAATCAGCCCCAGCATTTT. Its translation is CRARCNQPQHF.

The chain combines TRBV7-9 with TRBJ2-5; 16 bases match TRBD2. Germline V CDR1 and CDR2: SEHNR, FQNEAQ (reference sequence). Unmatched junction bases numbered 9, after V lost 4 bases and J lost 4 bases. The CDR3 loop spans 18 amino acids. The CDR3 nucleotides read TGTGCCAGCAGCTACGGGACTAGCGGGAGGGCTGAACGAGAGACCCAGTACTTC. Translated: CASSYGTSGRAERETQYF.

The CDR3 is CASRQGGSNTEAFF. CDR3 DNA: TGTGCCAGCAGACAGGGGGGGTCGAACACTGAAGCTTTCTTT. The V gene is TRBV6-1, the J gene TRBJ1-1; 8 positions agree with TRBD1. With V trimmed by 6 bases and J by 1 base, 4 bases remained unmatched. The CDR3 extends over 14 amino acids. CDR1 is MNHNS and CDR2 is SASEGT in the germline V gene.

The CDR3 region is CASSLFMSVGDQETQYF. The CDR3 nucleotides are TGTGCCAGCAGCTTGTTTATGAGCGTGGGGGACCAAGAGACCCAGTACTTC. The V call is TRBV5-6, the J call TRBJ2-5, with D perhaps being TRBD1 or TRBD2 (5 bases each). The CDR3 runs to 17 residues. Germline V gene sequence: CDR1 SGHDT, CDR2 YYEEEE. The V end was cut by 1 base, the J end by 0 bases, with 16 bases between.

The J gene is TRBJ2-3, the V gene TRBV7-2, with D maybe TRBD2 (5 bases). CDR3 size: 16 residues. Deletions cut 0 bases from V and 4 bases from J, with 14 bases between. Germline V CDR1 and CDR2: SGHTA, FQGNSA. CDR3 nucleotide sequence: TGTGCCAGCAGCTTAGCGCACCTAGCTACCCCAGATACGCAGTATTTT. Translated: CASSLAHLATPDTQYF. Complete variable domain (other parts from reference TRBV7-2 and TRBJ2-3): GAGVSQSPSNKVTEKGKDVELRCDPISGHTALYWYRQSLGQGLEFLIYFQGNSAPDKSGLPSDRFSAERTGGSVSTLTIQRTQQEDSAVYLCASSLAHLATPDTQYFGPGTRLTVL.

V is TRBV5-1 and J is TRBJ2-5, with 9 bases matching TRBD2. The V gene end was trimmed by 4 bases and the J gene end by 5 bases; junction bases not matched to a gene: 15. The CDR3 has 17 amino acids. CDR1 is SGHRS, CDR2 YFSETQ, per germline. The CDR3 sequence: CASSRAPVAGVSETQYF. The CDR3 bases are TGCGCCAGCAGCAGGGCCCCGGTAGCGGGAGTTTCGGAGACCCAGTACTTC. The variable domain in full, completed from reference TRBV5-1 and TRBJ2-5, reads KAGVTQTPRYLIKTRGQQVTLSCSPISGHRSVSWYQQTPGQGLQFLFEYFSETQRNKGNFPGRFSGRQFSNSRSEMNVSTLELGDSALYLCASSRAPVAGVSETQYFGPGTRLLVL.

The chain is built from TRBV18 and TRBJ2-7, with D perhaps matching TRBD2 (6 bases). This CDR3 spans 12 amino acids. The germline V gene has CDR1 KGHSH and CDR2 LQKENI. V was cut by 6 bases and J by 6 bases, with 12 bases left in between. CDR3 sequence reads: CASSHGGIEQYF. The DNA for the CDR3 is TGTGCCAGCTCTCACGGAGGGATCGAGCAGTACTTC.

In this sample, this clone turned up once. In DNA, the CDR3 is TGTGCCAGCAGCCCTACAGGGGGCGGGTATGGCTACACCTTC. It specifies CASSPTGGGYGYTF. The chain uses TRBV9 and TRBJ1-2; the match to TRBD1 covers 9 bases. Germline V gene sequence: CDR1 SGDLS, CDR2 YYNGEE. This CDR3 has 14 amino acids. V was pared by 4 bases and J by 5 bases, with 6 bases of the junction left unmatched. The complete variable domain, with remaining parts taken from reference TRBV9 and TRBJ1-2, reads DSGVTQTPKHLITATGQRVTLRCSPRSGDLSVYWYQQSLDQGLQFLIQYYNGEERAKGNILERFSAQQFPDLHSELNLSSLELGDSALYFCASSPTGGGYGYTFGSGTRLTVV.

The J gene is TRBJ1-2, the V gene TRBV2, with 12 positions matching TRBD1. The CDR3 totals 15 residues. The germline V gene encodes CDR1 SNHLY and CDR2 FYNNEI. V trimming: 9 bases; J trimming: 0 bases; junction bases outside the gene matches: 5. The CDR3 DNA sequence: TGTGCCAGTCCCGGGACAGGGGGCACTAACTATGGCTACACCTTC. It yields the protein CASPGTGGTNYGYTF.

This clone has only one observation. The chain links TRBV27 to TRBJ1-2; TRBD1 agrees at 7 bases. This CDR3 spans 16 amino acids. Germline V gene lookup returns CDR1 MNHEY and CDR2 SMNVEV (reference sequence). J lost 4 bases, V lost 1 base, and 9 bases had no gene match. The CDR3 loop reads CASSLFAPQGFYGYTF. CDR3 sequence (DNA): TGTGCCAGCAGTTTATTCGCGCCACAGGGGTTCTATGGCTACACCTTC.

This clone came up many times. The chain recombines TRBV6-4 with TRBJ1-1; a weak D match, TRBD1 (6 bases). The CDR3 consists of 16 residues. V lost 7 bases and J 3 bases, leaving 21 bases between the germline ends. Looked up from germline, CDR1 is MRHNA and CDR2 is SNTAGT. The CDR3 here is CASTPGESGRDTEAFF. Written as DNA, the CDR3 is TGTGCCAGCACCCCAGGGGAATCGGGGAGAGACACTGAAGCTTTCTTT.

The CDR3, as DNA: TGCAGCGTTGAACTTAGGACCCCGGTCGGTTACAATGAGCAGTTCTTC. Protein product: CSVELRTPVGYNEQFF. V is TRBV29-1 and J is TRBJ2-1, with unresolved D. Germline CDR1 is SQVTM and CDR2 is ANQGSEA. V lost 2 bases and J 4 bases, leaving 18 bases between the germline ends. The CDR3 contains 16 residues.

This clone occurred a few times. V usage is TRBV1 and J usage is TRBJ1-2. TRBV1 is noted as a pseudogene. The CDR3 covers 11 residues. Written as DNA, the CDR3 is TGCACCAGCAGCCAGATCACGGGCTACACCTTC. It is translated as CTSSQITGYTF.

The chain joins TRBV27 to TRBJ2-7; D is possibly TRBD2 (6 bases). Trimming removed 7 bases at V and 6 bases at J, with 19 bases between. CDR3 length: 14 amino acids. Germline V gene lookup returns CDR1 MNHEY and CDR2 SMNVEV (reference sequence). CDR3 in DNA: TGTGCCAGCACCAGAACCGCGACTAGTACCGAGCAGTACTTC. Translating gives CASTRTATSTEQYF.

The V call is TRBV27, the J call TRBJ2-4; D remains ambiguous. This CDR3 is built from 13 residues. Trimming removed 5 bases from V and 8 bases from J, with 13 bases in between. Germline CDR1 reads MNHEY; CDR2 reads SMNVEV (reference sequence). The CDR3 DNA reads TGTGCCAGCAGTAGGACGGCGGTGGACATTCAGTACTTC. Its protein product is CASSRTAVDIQYF.

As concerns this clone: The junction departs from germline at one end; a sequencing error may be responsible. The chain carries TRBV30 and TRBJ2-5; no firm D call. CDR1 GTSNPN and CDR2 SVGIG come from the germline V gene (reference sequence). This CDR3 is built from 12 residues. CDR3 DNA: TGTGCCTGGAGTGTACCACCGGGCCGTACGAACTTC. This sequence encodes CAWSVPPGRTNF.

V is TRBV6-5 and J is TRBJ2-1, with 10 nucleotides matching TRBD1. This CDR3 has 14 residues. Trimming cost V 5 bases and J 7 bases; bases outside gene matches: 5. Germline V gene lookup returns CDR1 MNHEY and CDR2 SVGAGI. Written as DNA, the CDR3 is TGTGCCAGCAGTCGACAGGGGGCTGGGAATGAGCAGTTCTTC. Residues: CASSRQGAGNEQFF.

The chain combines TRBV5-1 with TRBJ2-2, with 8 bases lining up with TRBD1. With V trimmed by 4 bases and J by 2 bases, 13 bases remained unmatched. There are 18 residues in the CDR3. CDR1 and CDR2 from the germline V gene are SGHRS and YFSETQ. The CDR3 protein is CASSHKSGQAVNTGELFF. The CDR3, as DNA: TGCGCCAGCAGCCACAAGTCGGGACAGGCGGTAAACACCGGGGAGCTGTTTTTT.

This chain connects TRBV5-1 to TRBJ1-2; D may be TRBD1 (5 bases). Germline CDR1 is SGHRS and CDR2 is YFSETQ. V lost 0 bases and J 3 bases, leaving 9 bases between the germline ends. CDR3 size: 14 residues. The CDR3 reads CASSLGQSHYGYTF. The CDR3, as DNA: TGCGCCAGCAGCTTGGGACAGAGCCACTATGGCTACACCTTC. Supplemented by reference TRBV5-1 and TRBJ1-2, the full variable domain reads KAGVTQTPRYLIKTRGQQVTLSCSPISGHRSVSWYQQTPGQGLQFLFEYFSETQRNKGNFPGRFSGRQFSNSRSEMNVSTLELGDSALYLCASSLGQSHYGYTFGSGTRLTVV.

The CDR3 spells CASSYQWGLAGVRSDTQYF. The CDR3 DNA reads as TGTGCCAGCAGCTACCAGTGGGGACTAGCGGGAGTTCGGTCAGATACGCAGTATTTT. The chain carries TRBV2 and TRBJ2-3; 14 bases are shared with TRBD2. The CDR3 contains 19 residues. Germline trimming cut 6 bases from V and 4 bases from J; bases unmatched to any gene: 15. Germline V CDR1 and CDR2: SNHLY, FYNNEI. Combining the CDR3 with reference TRBV2 and TRBJ2-3 gives the whole variable domain EPEVTQTPSHQVTQMGQEVILRCVPISNHLYFYWYRQILGQKVEFLVSFYNNEISEKSEIFDDQFSVERPDGSNFTLKIRSTKLEDSAMYFCASSYQWGLAGVRSDTQYFGPGTRLTVL.

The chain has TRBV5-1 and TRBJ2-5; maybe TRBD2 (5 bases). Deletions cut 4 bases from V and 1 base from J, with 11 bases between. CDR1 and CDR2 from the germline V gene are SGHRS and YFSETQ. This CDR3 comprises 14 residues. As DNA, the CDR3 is TGCGCCAGCAGCACACTAGGCCTCCAAGAGACCCAGTACTTC. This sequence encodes CASSTLGLQETQYF.

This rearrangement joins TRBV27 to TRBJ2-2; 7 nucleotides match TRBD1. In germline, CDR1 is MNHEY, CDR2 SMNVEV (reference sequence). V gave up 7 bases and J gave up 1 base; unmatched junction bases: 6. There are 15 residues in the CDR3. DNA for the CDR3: TGTGCCAGCACCCCGGACAGGAGGAACACCGGGGAGCTGTTTTTT. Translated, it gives CASTPDRRNTGELFF.

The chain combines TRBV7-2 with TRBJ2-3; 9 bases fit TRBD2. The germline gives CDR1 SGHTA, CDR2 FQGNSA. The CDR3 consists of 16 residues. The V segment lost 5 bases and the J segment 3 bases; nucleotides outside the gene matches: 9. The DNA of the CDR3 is TGTGCCAGCAGCCGCAGACTAGCGGTTGGTACAGATACGCAGTATTTT. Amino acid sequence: CASSRRLAVGTDTQYF.

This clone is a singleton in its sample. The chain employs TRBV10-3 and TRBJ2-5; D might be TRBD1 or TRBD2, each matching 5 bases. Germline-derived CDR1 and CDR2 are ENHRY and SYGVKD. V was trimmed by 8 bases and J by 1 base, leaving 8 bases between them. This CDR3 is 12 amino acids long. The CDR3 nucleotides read TGTGCCATCGGGACCTCCCAAGAGACCCAGTACTTC. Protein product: CAIGTSQETQYF.

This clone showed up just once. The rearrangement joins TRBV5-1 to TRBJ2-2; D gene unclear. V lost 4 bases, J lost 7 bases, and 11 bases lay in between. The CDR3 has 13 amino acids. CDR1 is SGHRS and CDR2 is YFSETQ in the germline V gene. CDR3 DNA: TGCGCCAGCAGCCTGCCTAGTGTCGGGGAGCTGTTTTTT. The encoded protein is CASSLPSVGELFF.